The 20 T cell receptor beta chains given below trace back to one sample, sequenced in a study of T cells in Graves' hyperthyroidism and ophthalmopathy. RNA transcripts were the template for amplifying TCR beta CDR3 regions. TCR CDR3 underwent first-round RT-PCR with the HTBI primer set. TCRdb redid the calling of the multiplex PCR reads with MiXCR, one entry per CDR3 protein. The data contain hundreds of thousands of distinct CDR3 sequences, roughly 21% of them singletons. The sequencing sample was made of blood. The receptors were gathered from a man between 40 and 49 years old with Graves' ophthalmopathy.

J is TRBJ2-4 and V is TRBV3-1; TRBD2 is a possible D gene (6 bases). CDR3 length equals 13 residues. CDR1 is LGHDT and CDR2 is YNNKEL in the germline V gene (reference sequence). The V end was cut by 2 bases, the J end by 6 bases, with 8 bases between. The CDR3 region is CASSQSGGNIQYF. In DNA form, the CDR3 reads TGTGCCAGCAGCCAATCCGGGGGAAACATTCAGTACTTC.

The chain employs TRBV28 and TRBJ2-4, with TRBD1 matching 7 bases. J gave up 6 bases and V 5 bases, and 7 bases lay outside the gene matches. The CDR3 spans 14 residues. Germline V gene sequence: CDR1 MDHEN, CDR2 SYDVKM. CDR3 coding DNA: TGTGCCAGCAGTCCACAGGGGAGAGGAAACATTCAGTACTTC. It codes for CASSPQGRGNIQYF.

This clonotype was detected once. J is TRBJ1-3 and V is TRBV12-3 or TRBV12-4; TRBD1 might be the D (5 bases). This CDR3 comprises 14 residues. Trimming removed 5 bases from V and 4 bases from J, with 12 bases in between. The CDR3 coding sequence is TGTGCCAGCAGTGTCAGGGTGGGAGGAAACACCATATATTTT. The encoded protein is CASSVRVGGNTIYF.

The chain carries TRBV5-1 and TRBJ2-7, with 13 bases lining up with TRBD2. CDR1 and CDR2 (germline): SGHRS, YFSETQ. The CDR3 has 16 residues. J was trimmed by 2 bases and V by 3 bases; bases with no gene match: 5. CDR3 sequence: CASSWTSGGQTYEQYF. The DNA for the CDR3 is TGCGCCAGCAGCTGGACTAGCGGGGGCCAAACCTACGAGCAGTACTTC.

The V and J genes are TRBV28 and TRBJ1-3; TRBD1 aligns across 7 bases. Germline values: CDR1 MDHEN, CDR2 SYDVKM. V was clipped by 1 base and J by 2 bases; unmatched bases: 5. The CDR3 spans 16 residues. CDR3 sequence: CASSLLTGEAGNTIYF. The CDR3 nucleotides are TGTGCCAGCAGTTTATTAACAGGGGAGGCTGGAAACACCATATATTTT.

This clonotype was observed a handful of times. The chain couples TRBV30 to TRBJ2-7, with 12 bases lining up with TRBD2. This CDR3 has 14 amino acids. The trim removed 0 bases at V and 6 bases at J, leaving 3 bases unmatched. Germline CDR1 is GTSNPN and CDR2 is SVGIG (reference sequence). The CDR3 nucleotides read TGTGCCTGGAGTGTACGGGGACTAGCGGGCGAGCAGTACTTC. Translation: CAWSVRGLAGEQYF.

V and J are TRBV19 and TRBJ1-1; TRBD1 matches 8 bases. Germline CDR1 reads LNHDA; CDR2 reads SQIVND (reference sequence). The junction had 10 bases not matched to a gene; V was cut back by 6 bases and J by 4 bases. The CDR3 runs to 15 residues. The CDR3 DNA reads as TGTGCCAGTAGGGTTGGACAGGGAGGGATCACTGAAGCTTTCTTT. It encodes CASRVGQGGITEAFF.

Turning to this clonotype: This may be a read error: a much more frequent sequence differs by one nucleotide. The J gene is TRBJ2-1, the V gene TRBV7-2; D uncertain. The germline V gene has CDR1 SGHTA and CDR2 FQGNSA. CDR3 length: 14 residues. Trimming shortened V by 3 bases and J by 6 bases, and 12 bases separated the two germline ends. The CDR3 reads CASSFGPDSNEQFF. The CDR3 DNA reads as TGTGCCAGCAGCTTCGGACCAGACTCCAATGAGCAGTTCTTC.

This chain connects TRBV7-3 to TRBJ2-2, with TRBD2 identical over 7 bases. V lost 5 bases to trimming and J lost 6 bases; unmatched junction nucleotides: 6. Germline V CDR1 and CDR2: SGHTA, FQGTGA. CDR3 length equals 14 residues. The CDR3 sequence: CASSVDAGAGELFF. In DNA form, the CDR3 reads TGTGCCAGCAGCGTAGACGCGGGGGCCGGGGAGCTGTTTTTT.

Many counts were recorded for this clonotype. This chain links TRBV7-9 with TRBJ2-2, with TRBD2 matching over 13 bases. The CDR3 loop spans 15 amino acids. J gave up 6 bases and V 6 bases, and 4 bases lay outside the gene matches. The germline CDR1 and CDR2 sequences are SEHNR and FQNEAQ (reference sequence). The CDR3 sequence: CASRIGLAGAGELFF. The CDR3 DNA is TGTGCCAGCAGAATCGGACTAGCGGGAGCCGGGGAGCTGTTTTTT. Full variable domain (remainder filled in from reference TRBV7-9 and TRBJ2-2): DTGVSQNPRHKITKRGQNVTFRCDPISEHNRLYWYRQTLGQGPEFLTYFQNEAQLEKSRLLSDRFSAERPKGSFSTLEIQRTEQGDSAMYLCASRIGLAGAGELFFGEGSRLTVL.

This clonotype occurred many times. The CDR3 sequence is CASTPRDRPNYGYTF. In DNA, the CDR3 is TGTGCCAGCACCCCACGGGACAGGCCCAACTATGGCTACACCTTC. The chain recombines TRBV6-2 or TRBV6-3 with TRBJ1-2; 8 bases are a match to TRBD1. Germline lookup yields CDR1 MNHEY and CDR2 SVGEGT. V shed 7 bases and J 2 bases; nucleotides not matched to a gene: 9. This CDR3 has 15 amino acids.

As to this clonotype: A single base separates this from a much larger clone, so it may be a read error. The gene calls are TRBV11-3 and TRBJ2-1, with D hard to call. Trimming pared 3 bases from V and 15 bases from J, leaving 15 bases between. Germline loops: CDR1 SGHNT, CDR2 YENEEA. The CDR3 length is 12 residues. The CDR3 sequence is CASSFFRLKRFF. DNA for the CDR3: TGTGCCAGCAGCTTCTTCCGGTTGAAGCGGTTCTTC.

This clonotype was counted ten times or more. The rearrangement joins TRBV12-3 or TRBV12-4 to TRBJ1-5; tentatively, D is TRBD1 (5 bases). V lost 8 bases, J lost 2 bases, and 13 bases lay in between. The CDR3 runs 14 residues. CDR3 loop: CASWGGGGNQPQHF. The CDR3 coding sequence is TGTGCCAGCTGGGGGGGAGGAGGCAATCAGCCCCAGCATTTT.

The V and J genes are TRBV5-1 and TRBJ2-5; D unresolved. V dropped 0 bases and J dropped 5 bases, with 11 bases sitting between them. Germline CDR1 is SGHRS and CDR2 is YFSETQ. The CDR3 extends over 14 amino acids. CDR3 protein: CASSLVVPEETQYF. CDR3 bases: TGCGCCAGCAGCTTGGTGGTACCAGAGGAGACCCAGTACTTC.

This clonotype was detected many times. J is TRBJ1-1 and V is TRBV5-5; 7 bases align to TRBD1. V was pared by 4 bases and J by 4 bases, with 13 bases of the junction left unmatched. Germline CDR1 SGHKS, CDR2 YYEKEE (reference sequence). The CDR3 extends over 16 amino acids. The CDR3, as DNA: TGTGCCAGCAGCAGTTCGGAGGGGGCTTGGAGCACTGAAGCTTTCTTT. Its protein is CASSSSEGAWSTEAFF.

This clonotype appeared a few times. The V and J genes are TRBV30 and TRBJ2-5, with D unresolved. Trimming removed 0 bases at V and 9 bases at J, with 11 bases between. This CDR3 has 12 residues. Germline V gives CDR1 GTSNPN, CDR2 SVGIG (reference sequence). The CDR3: CAWSVRLGAQYF. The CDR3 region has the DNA TGTGCCTGGAGTGTACGTTTAGGAGCCCAGTACTTC.

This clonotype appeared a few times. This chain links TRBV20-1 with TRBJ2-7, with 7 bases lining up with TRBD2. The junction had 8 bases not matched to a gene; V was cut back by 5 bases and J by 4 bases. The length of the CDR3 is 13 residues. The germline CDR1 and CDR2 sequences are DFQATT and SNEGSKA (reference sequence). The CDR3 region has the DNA TGCAGTGCTTTAAAAGCGGGAAATTACGAGCAGTACTTC. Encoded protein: CSALKAGNYEQYF.

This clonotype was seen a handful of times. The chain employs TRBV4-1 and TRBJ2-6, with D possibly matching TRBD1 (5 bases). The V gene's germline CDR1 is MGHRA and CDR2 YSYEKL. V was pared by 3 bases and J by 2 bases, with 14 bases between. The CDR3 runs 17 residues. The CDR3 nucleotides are TGCGCCAGCAGCCAGCAGGGCTCTCCCCCTGGGGCCAACGTCCTGACTTTC. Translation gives CASSQQGSPPGANVLTF.

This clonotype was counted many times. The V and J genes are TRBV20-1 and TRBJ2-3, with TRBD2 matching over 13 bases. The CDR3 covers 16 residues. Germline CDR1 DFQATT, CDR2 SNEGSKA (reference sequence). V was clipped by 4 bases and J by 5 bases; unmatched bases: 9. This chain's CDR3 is CSAKTWTSGSGDTQYF. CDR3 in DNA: TGCAGTGCTAAAACTTGGACTAGCGGGAGTGGAGATACGCAGTATTTT.

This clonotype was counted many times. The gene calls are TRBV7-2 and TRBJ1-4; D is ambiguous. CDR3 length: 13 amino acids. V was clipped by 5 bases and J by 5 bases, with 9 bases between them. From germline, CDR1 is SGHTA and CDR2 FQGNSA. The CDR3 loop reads CASSGGPNEKLFF. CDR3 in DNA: TGTGCCAGCAGCGGTGGGCCCAATGAAAAACTGTTTTTT.